In this sample, the clone carrying this T cell receptor (beta chain) turned up a few times. Its antigen remains unknown. This entry comes from a study of OX40 agonist ivuxolimab in advanced cancers. Study at large: Every 2 weeks, patients got intravenous ivuxolimab at one of six dose levels (0.01-10 mg/kg). Mean age approximately 59 years, range about 23 to 80; roughly 82% male. Partial responses were achieved by three patients, of whom one had hepatocellular carcinoma and two had cutaneous melanoma.

Overall study results and limits: CD4+ and CD8+ T cells in blood underwent clonal expansion by week 6 at 0.1 to 3.0 mg/kg.

Germline CDR1 and CDR2: SGHTA and FQGTGA. The CDR3 has 13 residues. The V gene lost 4 bases and the J gene lost 5 bases, with 11 bases spanning the gap. Clones were sequenced by immunoSEQ multiplex PCR, and TCRdb holds only the in-frame ones, with some missing. Found here are around 80,000 clones, 70% to 90% of them singletons; the top ten hold 0.72%. This TCR was sampled from an adult with an advanced solid tumor such as melanoma, head and neck, liver or kidney cancer. The sequences come from CD4+ or CD8+ T cells sorted from blood, collected in a trial of the OX40 agonist ivuxolimab. This chain uses TRBV7-3 with TRBJ1-1; the D is unclear. The CDR3 DNA is TGTGCCAGCAGCTCCGGGGTGGAAACTGAAGCTTTCTTT. Translated, it gives CASSSGVETEAFF. The variable domain in full, with the rest retrieved from reference TRBV7-3 and TRBJ1-1, is GAGVSQTPSNKVTEKGKYVELRCDPISGHTALYWYRQSLGQGPEFLIYFQGTGAADDSGLPNDRFFAVRPEGSVSTLKIQRTERGDSAVYLCASSSGVETEAFFGQGTRLTVV.